A selection of T cell receptor beta chains follows, all from one sample in a study of blood T cell repertoires in COVID-19. Repertoires were generated with immunoSEQ multiplex PCR, while TCRdb's copy carries only in-frame clones and drops some. The sample contains over 65,000 clones, 82% of which appear only once. The sample was peripheral blood. The origin of the receptors is an elderly man with active COVID-19. The CDR3 runs from the conserved cysteine through the conserved F or W. A D gene is named only where the DNA matches it firmly. The size field is filled for only some rows; it gives once, few, many or a size class.

j_gene: TRBJ1-2; d_gene: -; v_gene: TRBV29-1; abundance: -; CDR3aa: CSVHSPTGNYGYTF; CDR3nt: TGCAGCGTTCACTCCCCGACAGGCAACTATGGCTACACCTTC
j_gene: TRBJ1-2; d_gene: TRBD1; v_gene: TRBV27; abundance: -; CDR3aa: CASSRTGDYGYTF; CDR3nt: TGTGCCAGCAGCCGCACAGGGGACTATGGCTACACCTTC
j_gene: TRBJ1-4; d_gene: -; v_gene: TRBV6-2/TRBV6-3; abundance: -; CDR3aa: CASSLRRTNEKLFF; CDR3nt: TGTGCCAGCAGTCTTAGGCGGACTAATGAAAAACTGTTTTTT
j_gene: TRBJ2-1; d_gene: -; v_gene: TRBV10-3; abundance: -; CDR3aa: CAISESAGEPNEQFF; CDR3nt: TGTGCCATCAGTGAGTCGGCAGGGGAACCCAATGAGCAGTTCTTC
j_gene: TRBJ2-6; d_gene: -; v_gene: TRBV7-2; abundance: -; CDR3aa: CASSFGREPNVLTF; CDR3nt: TGTGCCAGCAGCTTCGGCAGGGAACCCAACGTCCTGACTTTC
j_gene: TRBJ2-2; d_gene: TRBD2; v_gene: TRBV7-3; abundance: -; CDR3aa: CASSLTLGSGSGTGELFF; CDR3nt: TGTGCCAGCAGCTTAACTCTTGGTAGCGGGAGCGGTACCGGGGAGCTGTTTTTT
j_gene: TRBJ1-5; d_gene: TRBD1; v_gene: TRBV19; abundance: few; CDR3aa: CASGRQGLGQPQHF; CDR3nt: TGTGCCAGTGGTCGACAGGGGTTGGGTCAGCCCCAGCATTTT
j_gene: TRBJ2-1; d_gene: -; v_gene: TRBV7-2; abundance: -; CDR3aa: CASSRLDGGSGNEQFF; CDR3nt: TGTGCCAGCAGCAGACTCGACGGGGGTAGCGGAAATGAGCAGTTCTTC
j_gene: TRBJ1-2; d_gene: -; v_gene: TRBV28; abundance: -; CDR3aa: CASSPGGNSYGYTF; CDR3nt: TGTGCCAGCAGCCCGGGGGGGAACTCCTATGGCTACACCTTC
j_gene: TRBJ1-4; d_gene: -; v_gene: TRBV5-1; abundance: -; CDR3aa: CASSLGQMNEKLFF; CDR3nt: TGCGCCAGCAGCTTGGGGCAGATGAATGAAAAACTGTTTTTT
j_gene: TRBJ2-5; d_gene: TRBD2; v_gene: TRBV7-2; abundance: -; CDR3aa: CASSAKAGTSGRSQETQYF; CDR3nt: TGTGCCAGCAGCGCCAAAGCCGGGACTAGCGGTAGAAGTCAAGAGACCCAGTACTTC
j_gene: TRBJ2-7; d_gene: TRBD1; v_gene: TRBV18; abundance: -; CDR3aa: CASSRDRASYEQYF; CDR3nt: TGTGCCAGCTCAAGGGACAGGGCCTCCTACGAGCAGTACTTC
j_gene: TRBJ2-7; d_gene: -; v_gene: TRBV27; abundance: -; CDR3aa: CASNPNGGSYEQYF; CDR3nt: TGTGCCAGCAACCCAAATGGAGGGTCCTACGAGCAGTACTTC
j_gene: TRBJ2-5; d_gene: TRBD1; v_gene: TRBV7-8; abundance: -; CDR3aa: CASSFAGTGFQETQYF; CDR3nt: TGTGCCAGCAGCTTCGCCGGGACAGGGTTCCAAGAGACCCAGTACTTC
j_gene: TRBJ2-3; d_gene: -; v_gene: TRBV25-1; abundance: -; CDR3aa: CASSVGALGEPSFYTQYF; CDR3nt: TGTGCCAGCAGTGTGGGGGCTTTAGGGGAACCTAGCTTTTATACGCAGTATTTT
j_gene: TRBJ1-5; d_gene: TRBD1; v_gene: TRBV19; abundance: -; CDR3aa: CASSIPGDRADQPQHF; CDR3nt: TGTGCCAGTAGTATACCCGGGGACAGGGCAGATCAGCCCCAGCATTTT
j_gene: TRBJ1-5; d_gene: -; v_gene: TRBV4-3; abundance: few; CDR3aa: CATPRSNQPQHF; CDR3nt: TGCGCCACCCCCCGGAGCAATCAGCCCCAGCATTTT
j_gene: TRBJ2-7; d_gene: -; v_gene: TRBV6-5; abundance: once; CDR3aa: CATRARDYEQYF; CDR3nt: TGTGCCACCCGTGCACGAGACTACGAGCAGTACTTC
j_gene: TRBJ1-6; d_gene: -; v_gene: TRBV28; abundance: -; CDR3aa: CASSLGLDNSPLHF; CDR3nt: TGTGCCAGCAGTTTGGGCCTCGATAATTCACCCCTCCACTTT
j_gene: TRBJ2-3; d_gene: -; v_gene: TRBV15; abundance: -; CDR3aa: CATSRGTRGSDTQYF; CDR3nt: TGTGCCACCAGCAGAGGGACTAGGGGGTCAGATACGCAGTATTTT
j_gene: TRBJ2-1; d_gene: -; v_gene: TRBV28; abundance: -; CDR3aa: CASRSAALTNNEQFF; CDR3nt: TGTGCCAGCAGGTCCGCGGCCCTAACCAACAATGAGCAGTTCTTC
j_gene: TRBJ2-3; d_gene: -; v_gene: TRBV28; abundance: -; CDR3aa: CASSSSAGRGADTQYF; CDR3nt: -
j_gene: TRBJ2-6; d_gene: TRBD1; v_gene: TRBV27; abundance: -; CDR3aa: CASSLWGTGLGANVLTF; CDR3nt: TGTGCCAGCAGTTTATGGGGGACAGGGCTTGGGGCCAACGTCCTGACTTTC
j_gene: TRBJ1-2; d_gene: -; v_gene: TRBV6-5; abundance: -; CDR3aa: CASSPGGSLAYGYTF; CDR3nt: TGTGCCAGCAGCCCCGGGGGGTCCCTCGCCTATGGCTACACCTTC
j_gene: TRBJ2-5; d_gene: -; v_gene: TRBV9; abundance: -; CDR3aa: CASSVGQIKETQYF; CDR3nt: TGTGCCAGCAGCGTCGGACAGATTAAAGAGACCCAGTACTTC